Shown below are 19 T cell receptor beta chains from a single sample sequenced in a study of cytomegalovirus exposure and HLA in healthy donors. The PCR made use of 60 Vbeta and 13 Jbeta primers. TCRdb keeps only in-frame clones here, not all; method: immunoSEQ multiplex PCR. The table records 90,000 to 150,000 clones, approximately 79% of them present only once. Sequences were obtained from PBMCs. These receptors all stem from a man between 50 and 59 years old in good health and CMV-seropositive.

The CDR3 reads CASSYSHRGTQETQYF. DNA of the CDR3: TGTGCCAGCAGTTACTCGCACAGGGGGACTCAAGAGACCCAGTACTTC. The chain joins TRBV6-5 to TRBJ2-5, with TRBD1 identical over 8 bases. V lost 0 bases to trimming and J lost 2 bases; unmatched junction nucleotides: 5. The V gene's germline CDR1 is MNHEY and CDR2 SVGAGI. CDR3 length equals 16 residues.

This CDR3 is CASSVGGGATDTQYF. The CDR3 DNA reads TGTGCCAGCAGCGTGGGCGGGGGGGCCACAGATACGCAGTATTTT. V and J are TRBV5-4 and TRBJ2-3, with 9 nucleotides matching TRBD2. The V gene's germline CDR1 is SGHNT and CDR2 YYREEE (reference sequence). With 4 bases clipped from V and 2 bases from J, the junction kept 5 bases outside the gene matches. This CDR3 contains 15 residues.

This sequence joins TRBV9 and TRBJ2-7; D remains unclear. The V end was cut by 2 bases, the J end by 2 bases, with 8 bases between. The CDR3 loop spans 13 amino acids. The germline V gene encodes CDR1 SGDLS and CDR2 YYNGEE. The CDR3 is CASSVSPPYEQYF. CDR3 nucleotide sequence: TGTGCCAGCAGCGTCTCCCCTCCCTACGAGCAGTACTTC. Using reference TRBV9 and TRBJ2-7 for the parts outside the CDR3, the full variable domain is DSGVTQTPKHLITATGQRVTLRCSPRSGDLSVYWYQQSLDQGLQFLIQYYNGEERAKGNILERFSAQQFPDLHSELNLSSLELGDSALYFCASSVSPPYEQYFGPGTRLTVT.

This clone was detected once. V gene TRBV5-8 combines with J gene TRBJ1-2; 10 nucleotides match TRBD1. The CDR3 consists of 15 residues. Germline assignment: CDR1 SGHTS and CDR2 YDEGEE. Trimming took 1 base from V and 2 from J; bases not matched to a gene: 2. CDR3 nucleotide sequence: TGTGCCAGCAGCTTGATGGGACAGGGGAACTATGGCTACACCTTC. Amino acids: CASSLMGQGNYGYTF.

This sequence joins TRBV10-3 and TRBJ2-6; 8 bases agree with TRBD1. The CDR3 is made up of 16 amino acids. The V gene end was trimmed by 0 bases and the J gene end by 5 bases; junction bases not matched to a gene: 3. Germline V gene sequence: CDR1 ENHRY, CDR2 SYGVKD. CDR3 residues: CAISESGQGRANVLTF. DNA for the CDR3: TGTGCCATCAGTGAGTCTGGACAGGGTAGGGCCAACGTCCTGACTTTC.

V and J are TRBV18 and TRBJ2-7; 10 bases match TRBD1. J gave up 5 bases and V 4 bases, and 5 bases lay outside the gene matches. CDR1 is KGHSH and CDR2 is LQKENI in the germline V gene. The CDR3 loop spans 14 amino acids. The CDR3 sequence: CASSLGQGFNEQYF. CDR3 nucleotide sequence: TGTGCCAGCTCACTGGGACAGGGGTTCAACGAGCAGTACTTC.

The rearrangement uses TRBV6-6 and TRBJ1-2; D is ambiguous. The ends were cut back, 6 bases at V and 8 bases at J, with 10 bases in the middle. Germline V gene lookup returns CDR1 MNHNY and CDR2 SVGAGI (reference sequence). The CDR3 extends over 11 amino acids. CDR3 protein: CASSLSGGYTF. The CDR3 nucleotides are TGTGCCAGCAGCCTATCGGGGGGCTACACCTTC.

The rearrangement uses TRBV28 and TRBJ2-1, with TRBD2 matching 7 bases. There are 15 residues in the CDR3. V was clipped by 3 bases and J by 8 bases; unmatched bases: 10. Germline values: CDR1 MDHEN, CDR2 SYDVKM. The CDR3, as DNA: TGTGCCAGCAGTTTCATGTCGGGAGGAGCGGATGAGCAGTTCTTC. It codes for CASSFMSGGADEQFF.

V is TRBV15 and J is TRBJ1-1; TRBD1 aligns across 10 bases. Germline values: CDR1 LNHNV, CDR2 YYDKDF (reference sequence). The CDR3 is made up of 15 amino acids. With 5 bases clipped from V and 2 bases from J, the junction kept 5 bases outside the gene matches. The CDR3 region is CATSGRTGGNTEAFF. DNA of the CDR3: TGTGCCACCAGCGGAAGGACAGGGGGTAACACTGAAGCTTTCTTT.

Remarks on this clone: One end of the junction does not line up with germline, which may come from a read error. J is TRBJ2-4 and V is TRBV11-2; D remains unclear. The length of the CDR3 is 13 residues. Germline loops: CDR1 SGHAT, CDR2 FQNNGV. The CDR3 nucleotides are TGTGCCAGCAGCCTAGAGAGTGTCCCCATTCAGTACTTC. This gives the protein CASSLESVPIQYF.

The chain has TRBV29-1 and TRBJ2-1; no clear D. Germline CDR1 SQVTM, CDR2 ANQGSEA. Trimming took 3 bases from V and 4 from J, leaving 4 bases between them. The CDR3 spans 11 residues. The CDR3: CSVDSYNEQFF. The CDR3 DNA follows: TGCAGCGTTGACAGTTACAATGAGCAGTTCTTC.

The genes are TRBV6-6 and TRBJ1-1, with D possibly being TRBD1 (5 bases). Trimming left V 7 bases short and J 4 bases short, with 10 bases between. CDR3 length equals 12 residues. CDR1 is MNHNY and CDR2 is SVGAGI in the germline V gene (reference sequence). CDR3 nucleotides: TGTGCCAGCATCTTTCAGGGCACTGAAGCTTTCTTT. Translating it yields CASIFQGTEAFF.

The table lists this clone with a few counts. The genes are TRBV7-2 and TRBJ2-1, with 7 bases that match TRBD1. The V segment lost 6 bases and the J segment 1 base; nucleotides outside the gene matches: 12. Germline assignment: CDR1 SGHTA and CDR2 FQGNSA. The CDR3 is 17 amino acids. The CDR3 sequence: CASSFLRQGLSYNEQFF. In DNA form, the CDR3 reads TGTGCCAGCAGTTTCCTCCGACAGGGCCTTTCCTACAATGAGCAGTTCTTC.

The chain has TRBV6-5 and TRBJ1-2; 8 nucleotides align to TRBD1. The CDR3 sequence is 14 residues long. V gave up 4 bases and J gave up 6 bases; unmatched junction bases: 7. The V gene's germline CDR1 is MNHEY and CDR2 SVGAGI. CDR3 residues: CASSLADRGNGYTF. For the CDR3, the DNA is TGTGCCAGCAGTTTGGCCGACAGGGGTAATGGCTACACCTTC.

The CDR3: CASSQTGGKETQYF. Written as DNA, the CDR3 is TGTGCCAGCAGCCAGACTGGGGGGAAAGAGACCCAGTACTTC. The chain combines TRBV27 with TRBJ2-5; the D gene is possibly TRBD2 (6 bases). Looked up from germline, CDR1 is MNHEY and CDR2 is SMNVEV (reference sequence). V gave up 6 bases and J gave up 3 bases, with 14 bases separating them. The CDR3 contains 14 residues.

V and J are TRBV28 and TRBJ2-3; TRBD1 matches 9 bases. This CDR3 comprises 12 residues. The J segment lost 15 bases and the V segment lost 5 bases, leaving 9 bases of the junction unmatched. Per the germline V gene, CDR1 is MDHEN and CDR2 is SYDVKM. The CDR3 DNA is TGTGCCAGCAGTCTGCCGGGACAGGGATGCTATTTT. Translated: CASSLPGQGCYF.

The rearrangement joins TRBV4-2 to TRBJ2-6; possibly TRBD1 for D (6 bases). The CDR3 is 17 residues long. In germline, CDR1 is LGHNA, CDR2 YNFKEQ. Between the trimmed V and J ends, which lost 4 bases and 0 bases, there was a span of 13 bases. The CDR3 nucleotides read TGTGCCAGCAGCCCTGGACAGATGAGCTCTGGGGCCAACGTCCTGACTTTC. As protein: CASSPGQMSSGANVLTF.

This chain uses TRBV9 with TRBJ2-7, with D perhaps TRBD1 (6 bases). The CDR3 is 14 amino acids. Germline loops: CDR1 SGDLS, CDR2 YYNGEE. Trimming took 0 bases from V and 3 from J, leaving 10 bases between them. The CDR3, as DNA: TGTGCCAGCAGCGTAGACAGGGACGTCTACGAGCAGTACTTC. Its translation is CASSVDRDVYEQYF.

V gene TRBV10-3 combines with J gene TRBJ2-7; TRBD2 is a possible D gene (6 bases). V shed 8 bases and J shed 3 bases, with 20 bases lying between them. CDR3 length: 15 amino acids. Germline V gene data show CDR1 as ENHRY and CDR2 as SYGVKD. The CDR3 is CAIGGSGGRFYEQYF. The CDR3 DNA sequence: TGTGCCATCGGGGGGAGTGGGGGGAGGTTCTACGAGCAGTACTTC.